The 9 T cell receptor beta chains presented below share a single source sample, sequenced in a study of Ad26.COV2.S vaccination and SARS-CoV-2 variants. Assay used: immunoSEQ multiplex PCR; TCRdb lists only in-frame clones, some missing. The table lists around 100,000 clones, around 82% of them singletons. The sequenced sample was peripheral blood, obtained after recovery from COVID-19. All receptors come from a human donor who had recovered from COVID-19.

V and J are TRBV6-5 and TRBJ2-1; D unresolved. Germline V lookup: CDR1 MNHEY, CDR2 SVGAGI. The CDR3 is 11 residues long. Between the trimmed V and J ends, which lost 6 bases and 7 bases, there was a span of 7 bases. The CDR3 DNA follows: TGTGCCAGCAGCCGAGCGAATGAGCAGTTCTTC. Translated, it gives CASSRANEQFF.

The gene calls are TRBV7-2 and TRBJ1-2; D not resolved. Germline V gives CDR1 SGHTA, CDR2 FQGNSA. The CDR3 is made up of 16 amino acids. V was clipped by 5 bases and J by 0 bases, with 16 bases between them. The CDR3 region has the DNA TGTGCCAGCAGCCCGAATGGAGGAGCCTCTAACTATGGCTACACCTTC. The encoded protein is CASSPNGGASNYGYTF.

The rearrangement uses TRBV5-1 and TRBJ2-1; D not certain. The CDR3 has 14 residues. The ends were cut back, 0 bases at V and 3 bases at J, with 7 bases in the middle. Looked up from germline, CDR1 is SGHRS and CDR2 is YFSETQ. The CDR3 DNA reads as TGCGCCAGCAGCTTGGCCAGTAACTACAATGAGCAGTTCTTC. The encoded protein is CASSLASNYNEQFF.

This chain links TRBV5-4 with TRBJ2-5; 7 nucleotides align to TRBD1. CDR1 is SGHNT, CDR2 YYREEE, per germline (reference sequence). With 0 bases clipped from V and 4 bases from J, the junction kept 6 bases outside the gene matches. The CDR3 is made up of 15 amino acids. This chain's CDR3 is CASSLGGQPRETQYF. The CDR3 nucleotides read TGTGCCAGCAGCTTGGGGGGACAGCCCAGAGAGACCCAGTACTTC. Combining the CDR3 with reference TRBV5-4 and TRBJ2-5 gives the whole variable domain ETGVTQSPTHLIKTRGQQVTLRCSSQSGHNTVSWYQQALGQGPQFIFQYYREEENGRGNFPPRFSGLQFPNYSSELNVNALELDDSALYLCASSLGGQPRETQYFGPGTRLLVL.

In this sample, this clone turned up a few times. This chain joins TRBV29-1 and TRBJ1-1, with a tentative D call TRBD1 (5 bases). The length of the CDR3 is 14 residues. V was clipped by 7 bases and J by 1 base, with 16 bases between them. The germline gives CDR1 SQVTM, CDR2 ANQGSEA. In DNA form, the CDR3 reads TGCAGCGCCCAACAAGTGGGGGGGAACACTGAAGCTTTCTTT. Protein product: CSAQQVGGNTEAFF. The full variable domain, its missing parts supplied by reference TRBV29-1 and TRBJ1-1, is SAVISQKPSRDICQRGTSLTIQCQVDSQVTMMFWYRQQPGQSLTLIATANQGSEATYESGFVIDKFPISRPNLTFSTLTVSNMSPEDSSIYLCSAQQVGGNTEAFFGQGTRLTVV.

This clone was counted only a few times. The chain couples TRBV7-9 to TRBJ1-1; 9 positions match TRBD1. Germline trimming cut 6 bases from V and 9 bases from J; bases unmatched to any gene: 17. CDR3 length: 16 residues. The germline V gene encodes CDR1 SEHNR and CDR2 FQNEAQ (reference sequence). CDR3 region: CASSSIGQGIAWKAFF. The CDR3 DNA sequence: TGTGCCAGCAGTTCAATCGGACAGGGGATAGCTTGGAAAGCTTTCTTT.

The rearrangement uses TRBV6-6 and TRBJ1-5; the D is unclear. The V and J ends lost 6 bases and 4 bases respectively, with 16 bases between them. Looked up from germline, CDR1 is MNHNY and CDR2 is SVGAGI (reference sequence). The CDR3 is 15 residues long. CDR3 coding DNA: TGTGCCAGCAGAGGTGCCGTGGCGTTTAATCAGCCCCAGCATTTT. Its translation: CASRGAVAFNQPQHF.

The rearrangement joins TRBV28 to TRBJ1-4; D is possibly TRBD1 (6 bases). Per the germline V gene, CDR1 is MDHEN and CDR2 is SYDVKM. V was shortened by 4 bases and J by 11 bases, with 11 bases between the two germline ends. The length of the CDR3 is 12 residues. CDR3 protein: CASSSRGAKLFF. Written as DNA, the CDR3 is TGTGCCAGCAGTTCGAGGGGGGCGAAACTGTTTTTT.

J is TRBJ1-5 and V is TRBV28; D not resolved. This CDR3 has 16 amino acids. V dropped 0 bases and J dropped 6 bases, with 15 bases sitting between them. In germline, CDR1 is MDHEN, CDR2 SYDVKM. In nucleotides, the CDR3 is TGTGCCAGCAGTTTATGGTCGCTTACAGTCCTTCAGCCCCAGCATTTT. This gives the protein CASSLWSLTVLQPQHF.